This passage covers 32 T cell receptor beta chains from one sample sequenced in a study of blood T cell repertoires in COVID-19. Here immunoSEQ multiplex PCR was the method, and the copy in TCRdb shows in-frame clones only, minus some. Of 70,000 to 80,000 clones in the sample, about 90% were seen once. Source material: peripheral blood. All receptors derive from an elderly man in a cohort sampled during active COVID-19.

This clone showed up just once. This chain links TRBV12-3 or TRBV12-4 with TRBJ2-1, with D perhaps TRBD2 (5 bases). V was trimmed by 8 bases and J by 12 bases, leaving 17 bases between them. There are 12 residues in the CDR3. CDR3 loop: CASGFTLEWQFF. CDR3 DNA sequence: TGTGCCAGCGGGTTTACACTAGAGTGGCAGTTCTTC.

The V and J genes are TRBV25-1 and TRBJ2-7; D may be TRBD2 (5 bases). CDR3 length: 14 residues. Germline CDR1 and CDR2: MGHDK and SYGVNS. Trimming removed 4 bases at V and 0 bases at J, with 10 bases between. The CDR3 here is CASSASGLSYEQYF. CDR3 sequence (DNA): TGTGCCAGCAGTGCTTCAGGACTCTCCTACGAGCAGTACTTC.

This chain joins TRBV5-1 and TRBJ2-3, with 13 bases that match TRBD2. The V gene's germline CDR1 is SGHRS and CDR2 YFSETQ. CDR3 size: 19 residues. V lost 0 bases and J lost 0; bases outside the gene matches: 7. DNA of the CDR3: TGCGCCAGCAGCTTGGGGGGGACTAGCGGGACCTCTAGCACAGATACGCAGTATTTT. Translated: CASSLGGTSGTSSTDTQYF.

The chain uses TRBV10-3 and TRBJ2-7; D possibly corresponds to TRBD1 (6 bases). The CDR3 consists of 13 residues. Trimming took off 2 bases at V and 1 base at J, with 6 bases between the two ends. Germline CDR1 and CDR2: ENHRY and SYGVKD. CDR3 nucleotides: TGTGCCATCAGTGAGGGACAGTCCTACGAGCAGTACTTC. This codes for CAISEGQSYEQYF.

The chain employs TRBV2 and TRBJ2-1; 10 nucleotides line up with TRBD2. The V segment lost 7 bases and the J segment 7 bases; nucleotides outside the gene matches: 10. This CDR3 region has 15 residues. Germline CDR1 SNHLY, CDR2 FYNNEI. This CDR3 reads CASIFLAGGYNEQFF. Written as DNA, the CDR3 is TGTGCCAGCATATTTTTAGCGGGGGGTTATAATGAGCAGTTCTTC.

The gene calls are TRBV7-2 and TRBJ2-3; 8 bases are a match to TRBD1. This CDR3 region has 15 residues. Trimming cost V 1 base and J 2 bases; bases outside gene matches: 2. The germline V gene has CDR1 SGHTA and CDR2 FQGNSA. CDR3 loop: CASSLGTGTTDTQYF. DNA for the CDR3: TGTGCCAGCAGCTTAGGGACAGGGACCACAGATACGCAGTATTTT.

The CDR3 DNA is TGTGCCAGCAGCTTGGGGGGTCCCTACGAGCAGTACGTC. Protein product: CASSLGGPYEQYV. The chain has TRBV11-1 and TRBJ2-7, with TRBD2 as a possible D gene (6 bases). In germline, CDR1 is SGHAT, CDR2 FQDESV (reference sequence). V lost 3 bases and J lost 2, with 8 bases in between. This CDR3 contains 13 residues.

This clone has more than one count but fewer than ten. The chain has TRBV6-1 and TRBJ1-3; perhaps TRBD1 as D (5 bases). Germline-derived CDR1 and CDR2 are MNHNS and SASEGT. V lost 3 bases and J lost 2, with 5 bases in between. The CDR3 is made up of 13 amino acids. The CDR3 here is CASSEGPGNTIYF. In nucleotides, the CDR3 is TGTGCCAGCAGTGAGGGGCCTGGAAACACCATATATTTT.

The V gene is TRBV24-1, the J gene TRBJ2-1, with TRBD1 matching over 7 bases. CDR1 and CDR2 (germline): KGHDR, SFDVKD. This CDR3 contains 13 residues. V was pared by 3 bases and J by 10 bases, with 5 bases of the junction left unmatched. The CDR3 sequence: CATSDTQGGEQFF. The DNA for the CDR3 is TGTGCCACCAGTGATACGCAAGGGGGCGAGCAGTTCTTC.

The chain carries TRBV6-5 and TRBJ2-3, with 12 nucleotides matching TRBD2. The CDR3 extends over 15 amino acids. The germline gives CDR1 MNHEY, CDR2 SVGAGI. The ends lost 5 bases at V and 1 base at J; junction bases unmatched: 1. Here the CDR3 DNA reads TGTGCCAGCAGTCGACTAGCGGGGGGCACAGATACGCAGTATTTT. Its protein is CASSRLAGGTDTQYF.

CDR3 in amino acids: CASSKDEGEGNYGYTF. The CDR3, as DNA: TGTGCCAGCAGCAAAGATGAGGGGGAGGGTAACTATGGCTACACCTTC. This chain connects TRBV21-1 to TRBJ1-2. TRBV21-1 is tagged as a pseudogene. The CDR3 is made up of 16 amino acids.

The chain joins TRBV7-6 to TRBJ2-5; the D gene is possibly TRBD2 (5 bases). From germline, CDR1 is SGHVS and CDR2 FNYEAQ. The CDR3 spans 15 residues. The V gene lost 1 base and the J gene lost 5 bases, with 14 bases spanning the gap. The CDR3 spells CASSLDVWETETQYF. As DNA, the CDR3 is TGTGCCAGCAGCTTAGATGTCTGGGAGACGGAGACCCAGTACTTC. The full variable domain, its missing parts supplied by reference TRBV7-6 and TRBJ2-5, is GAGVSQSPRYKVTKRGQDVALRCDPISGHVSLYWYRQALGQGPEFLTYFNYEAQQDKSGLPNDRFSAERPEGSISTLTIQRTEQRDSAMYRCASSLDVWETETQYFGPGTRLLVL.

The chain joins TRBV7-9 to TRBJ2-1, with 8 bases fitting TRBD1. The V segment lost 3 bases and the J segment 4 bases; nucleotides outside the gene matches: 5. CDR1 and CDR2 from the germline V gene are SEHNR and FQNEAQ (reference sequence). CDR3 size: 15 residues. CDR3 sequence (DNA): TGTGCCAGCAGCTTTGGACAGGGCGTATACAATGAGCAGTTCTTC. As protein: CASSFGQGVYNEQFF.

This sequence joins TRBV18 and TRBJ2-7; D is perhaps TRBD1 (6 bases). The germline V and J ends were trimmed by 4 bases and 6 bases, with 13 bases remaining between them. There are 13 residues in the CDR3. Germline CDR1 reads KGHSH; CDR2 reads LQKENI. The CDR3 sequence is CASSRNEQGEQYF. CDR3 DNA: TGTGCCAGCTCACGAAACGAACAGGGCGAGCAGTACTTC.

V and J are TRBV6-5 and TRBJ2-5; the match to TRBD1 covers 7 bases. The germline CDR1 and CDR2 sequences are MNHEY and SVGAGI. V lost 9 bases to trimming and J lost 2 bases; unmatched junction nucleotides: 9. The CDR3 sequence is 14 residues long. In DNA form, the CDR3 reads TGTGCCAGATCCGCCGGGACAGCTCAAGAGACCCAGTACTTC. Amino acids: CARSAGTAQETQYF.

The chain combines TRBV14 with TRBJ1-6; D uncertain. There are 17 residues in the CDR3. With 0 bases removed from V and 9 bases from J, the gap between germline ends came to 18 bases. Germline loops: CDR1 SGHDN, CDR2 FVKESK. CDR3 nucleotide sequence: TGTGCCAGCAGCCAAGATGTGATTGGACGCGGGAGTTCACCCCTCCACTTT. Amino acid sequence: CASSQDVIGRGSSPLHF.

This chain's CDR3 is CASSLGGTGVGEQFF. The CDR3, as DNA: TGTGCCAGCAGCTTAGGCGGGACAGGGGTCGGTGAGCAGTTCTTC. This chain connects TRBV7-2 to TRBJ2-1; 10 positions agree with TRBD1. After removal of 1 base from V and 9 bases from J, the junction contained 6 bases not matched to a gene. Germline V lookup: CDR1 SGHTA, CDR2 FQGNSA. This CDR3 region has 15 residues.

The chain joins TRBV6-2 or TRBV6-3 to TRBJ1-1, with D tentatively TRBD1 (5 bases). The ends were cut back, 2 bases at V and 1 base at J, with 14 bases in the middle. CDR3 length: 16 amino acids. Germline V gene data show CDR1 as MNHEY and CDR2 as SVGEGT. In nucleotides, the CDR3 is TGTGCCAGCAGTTACGAAGCAGGACACCAGAACACTGAAGCTTTCTTT. This sequence encodes CASSYEAGHQNTEAFF.

The chain recombines TRBV5-5 with TRBJ1-4; D might be TRBD1 (6 bases). Trimming shortened V by 3 bases and J by 0 bases, and 9 bases separated the two germline ends. In germline, CDR1 is SGHKS, CDR2 YYEKEE (reference sequence). The CDR3 totals 15 residues. The CDR3 loop is CASSSRGPTNEKLFF. CDR3 coding DNA: TGTGCCAGCAGCTCCAGGGGACCAACTAATGAAAAACTGTTTTTT.

The chain is built from TRBV28 and TRBJ1-2; no clear D gene. CDR1 is MDHEN, CDR2 SYDVKM, per germline. The CDR3 loop spans 12 amino acids. Trimming shortened V by 1 base and J by 7 bases, and 7 bases separated the two germline ends. The CDR3 is CASSLFPLGYTF. The CDR3 nucleotides read TGTGCCAGCAGTTTATTTCCCCTTGGCTACACCTTC.

This rearrangement joins TRBV3-1 (or the pseudogene TRBV3-2) to TRBJ2-7; D might be TRBD1 (6 bases). CDR3 length equals 15 residues. V dropped 0 bases and J dropped 4 bases, with 13 bases sitting between them. CDR1 is LGHDT, CDR2 YNNKEL, per germline (reference sequence). The CDR3 is CASSQDPQGWYEQYF. Written as DNA, the CDR3 is TGTGCCAGCAGCCAAGATCCACAGGGATGGTACGAGCAGTACTTC.

This chain joins TRBV19 and TRBJ2-2; the D gene is possibly TRBD1 (6 bases). CDR1 LNHDA and CDR2 SQIVND come from the germline V gene (reference sequence). The CDR3 totals 18 residues. With 0 bases removed from V and 6 bases from J, the gap between germline ends came to 20 bases. The CDR3 spells CASSIESQGSGIAGELFF. In nucleotides, the CDR3 is TGTGCCAGTAGTATAGAATCTCAGGGGAGTGGAATCGCCGGGGAGCTGTTTTTT. Variable domain in full (rest from reference TRBV19 and TRBJ2-2): DGGITQSPKYLFRKEGQNVTLSCEQNLNHDAMYWYRQDPGQGLRLIYYSQIVNDFQKGDIAEGYSVSREKKESFPLTVTSAQKNPTAFYLCASSIESQGSGIAGELFFGEGSRLTVL.

This clone was detected once. The chain combines TRBV7-2 with TRBJ2-1; 8 bases line up with TRBD1. CDR3 length: 15 residues. Germline values: CDR1 SGHTA, CDR2 FQGNSA. The J segment lost 4 bases and the V segment lost 4 bases, leaving 6 bases of the junction unmatched. The CDR3 bases are TGTGCCAGCAGCTCAGGACAGGGTAGGTACAATGAGCAGTTCTTC. Its translation is CASSSGQGRYNEQFF.

J is TRBJ1-3 and V is TRBV5-1, with 8 nucleotides matching TRBD1. CDR3 size: 17 residues. Per the germline V gene, CDR1 is SGHRS and CDR2 is YFSETQ. J gave up 0 bases and V 4 bases, and 9 bases lay outside the gene matches. CDR3 DNA: TGCGCCAGCAGCGGGGGACAGGAATTAAACTCTGGAAACACCATATATTTT. Residues: CASSGGQELNSGNTIYF.

The chain uses TRBV19 and TRBJ1-4; D remains ambiguous. Between the trimmed V and J ends, which lost 6 bases and 4 bases, there was a span of 6 bases. The CDR3 is 12 residues long. CDR1 is LNHDA and CDR2 is SQIVND in the germline V gene (reference sequence). The CDR3 coding sequence is TGTGCCAGTAGACGGGGTAATGAAAAACTGTTTTTT. The encoded protein is CASRRGNEKLFF.

The CDR3, as DNA: TGTGCCAGCAGCTTAGACCGTAGCGGGGGATCCTACAATGAGCAGTTCTTC. The encoded protein is CASSLDRSGGSYNEQFF. The chain couples TRBV11-3 to TRBJ2-1; 9 nucleotides align to TRBD2. CDR3 size: 17 residues. V gave up 0 bases and J gave up 1 base; unmatched junction bases: 4. Germline V lookup: CDR1 SGHNT, CDR2 YENEEA.

The J gene is TRBJ1-1, the V gene TRBV11-1; 7 nucleotides align to TRBD1. The germline gives CDR1 SGHAT, CDR2 FQDESV (reference sequence). The CDR3 totals 16 residues. Trimming took 6 bases from V and 0 from J; bases not matched to a gene: 10. The CDR3, as DNA: TGTGCCAGCAGAAAAGCGGCAGGGGGGTTGAACACTGAAGCTTTCTTT. Protein product: CASRKAAGGLNTEAFF.

This chain joins TRBV9 and TRBJ2-7; tentatively, D is TRBD1 (6 bases). Looked up from germline, CDR1 is SGDLS and CDR2 is YYNGEE. The CDR3 totals 14 residues. V was trimmed by 2 bases and J by 1 base, leaving 10 bases between them. CDR3 amino acids: CASSVQDRSYEQYV. The CDR3 DNA reads TGTGCCAGCAGCGTTCAAGACAGGTCCTACGAGCAGTACGTC.

The chain couples TRBV5-1 to TRBJ1-6; 7 bases line up with TRBD1. The CDR3 spans 14 residues. Germline lookup yields CDR1 SGHRS and CDR2 YFSETQ. The V gene end was trimmed by 5 bases and the J gene end by 5 bases; junction bases not matched to a gene: 4. CDR3 sequence reads: CASRGTADNSPLHF. The CDR3 DNA sequence: TGCGCCAGCAGGGGGACAGCCGATAATTCACCCCTCCACTTT.

The V call is TRBV6-4, the J call TRBJ2-7, with D uncertain. The germline gives CDR1 MRHNA, CDR2 SNTAGT. Trimming removed 2 bases from V and 6 bases from J, with 11 bases in between. The CDR3 has 13 amino acids. CDR3 DNA sequence: TGTGCCAGCAGTGACGAACTGTCTTCCGAGCAGTACTTC. Amino acids: CASSDELSSEQYF.

The V gene is TRBV2, the J gene TRBJ2-2; 10 bases agree with TRBD1. The CDR3 totals 14 residues. Trimming removed 4 bases from V and 7 bases from J; junction bases left unmatched: 3. CDR1 is SNHLY and CDR2 is FYNNEI in the germline V gene. This chain's CDR3 is CASSVTGGIGELFF. The DNA of the CDR3 is TGTGCCAGCAGTGTGACAGGGGGCATCGGGGAGCTGTTTTTT.

The chain uses TRBV12-5 and TRBJ1-2; perhaps TRBD1 as D (6 bases). The CDR3 spans 12 residues. V was cut by 5 bases and J by 2 bases, with 6 bases left in between. Germline V lookup: CDR1 LGHNT, CDR2 FRNRAP. The CDR3 DNA follows: TGTGCTAGTGGTCAGGGGAACTATGGCTACACCTTC. This translates into CASGQGNYGYTF.